This T cell receptor (beta chain) originates from a study of cytomegalovirus exposure and HLA in healthy donors. Whole-study context: Out of 180 million or so T cells, an earlier analysis found around 110 million unique TCR beta sequences in total.

Both 60 Vbeta primers and 13 Jbeta primers went into the PCR. Original processing notes: About 11 million shared chains were among the 80 million or so unique TCR beta chains that a later analysis counted. TCRdb's copy holds only in-frame clones and misses some; the assay was immunoSEQ multiplex PCR. That table gives V, J and clone size, and the DNA gave D and trimming. The table records about 100,000 clones, about three quarters of them present only once. In germline, CDR1 is LNHDA, CDR2 SQIVND (reference sequence). This CDR3 contains 15 residues. Trimming removed 6 bases from V and 1 base from J; junction bases left unmatched: 5.

This TCR came from a man in his fifties or sixties in good health and CMV-seropositive. The chain combines TRBV19 with TRBJ2-5; 10 bases map to TRBD2. The specimen sequenced was PBMCs. CDR3 in amino acids: CASRPSGGPQETQYF. Written as DNA, the CDR3 is TGTGCCAGTAGGCCTAGCGGGGGACCCCAAGAGACCCAGTACTTC.